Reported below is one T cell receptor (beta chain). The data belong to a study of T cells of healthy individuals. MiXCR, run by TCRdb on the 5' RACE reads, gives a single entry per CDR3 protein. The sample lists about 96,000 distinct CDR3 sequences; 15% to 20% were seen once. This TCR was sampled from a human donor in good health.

Here the CDR3 reads CASSQEPRVSNEKLFF. The DNA of the CDR3 is TGTGCCAGCAGCCAAGAACCGAGGGTGTCTAATGAAAAACTGTTTTTT. This sequence joins TRBV4-2 and TRBJ1-4; D gene ambiguous. The CDR3 is 16 amino acids. V was cut by 0 bases and J by 3 bases, with 11 bases left in between. Germline CDR1 is LGHNA and CDR2 is YNFKEQ.